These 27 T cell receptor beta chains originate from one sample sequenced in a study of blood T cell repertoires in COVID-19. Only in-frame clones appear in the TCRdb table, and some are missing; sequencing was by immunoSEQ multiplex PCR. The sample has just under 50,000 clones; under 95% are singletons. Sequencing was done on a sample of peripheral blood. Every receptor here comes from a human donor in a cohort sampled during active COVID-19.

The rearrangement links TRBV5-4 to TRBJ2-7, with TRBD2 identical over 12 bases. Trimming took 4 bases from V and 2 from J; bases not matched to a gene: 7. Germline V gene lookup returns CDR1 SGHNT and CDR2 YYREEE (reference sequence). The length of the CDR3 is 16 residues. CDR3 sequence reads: CASSPGLAGGPYEQYF. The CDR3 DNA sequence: TGTGCCAGCAGCCCAGGGCTAGCGGGAGGGCCCTACGAGCAGTACTTC.

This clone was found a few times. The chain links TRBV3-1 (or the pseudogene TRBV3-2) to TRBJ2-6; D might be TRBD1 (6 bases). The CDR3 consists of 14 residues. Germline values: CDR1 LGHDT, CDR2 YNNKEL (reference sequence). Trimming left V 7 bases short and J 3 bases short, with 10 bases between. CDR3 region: CASTRGGGANVLTF. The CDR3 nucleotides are TGTGCCAGCACCCGAGGGGGTGGGGCCAACGTCCTGACTTTC.

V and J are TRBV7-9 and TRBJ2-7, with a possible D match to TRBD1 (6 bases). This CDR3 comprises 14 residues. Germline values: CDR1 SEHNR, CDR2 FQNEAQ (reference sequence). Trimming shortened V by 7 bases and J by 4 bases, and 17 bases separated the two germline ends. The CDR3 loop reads CASTFRGSGYEQYF. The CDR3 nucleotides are TGTGCCAGCACCTTTAGGGGGAGTGGTTACGAGCAGTACTTC. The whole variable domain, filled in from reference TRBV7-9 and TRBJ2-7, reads DTGVSQNPRHKITKRGQNVTFRCDPISEHNRLYWYRQTLGQGPEFLTYFQNEAQLEKSRLLSDRFSAERPKGSFSTLEIQRTEQGDSAMYLCASTFRGSGYEQYFGPGTRLTVT.

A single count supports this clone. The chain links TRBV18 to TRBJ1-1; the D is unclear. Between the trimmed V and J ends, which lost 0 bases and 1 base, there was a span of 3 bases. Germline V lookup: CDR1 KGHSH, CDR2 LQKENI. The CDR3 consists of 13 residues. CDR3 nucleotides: TGTGCCAGCTCACCACCACAGAACACTGAAGCTTTCTTT. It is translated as CASSPPQNTEAFF.

Here the CDR3 reads CASSPYLRPEAFF. DNA of the CDR3: TGTGCCAGCAGCCCCTATCTCAGGCCTGAAGCTTTCTTT. V gene TRBV7-2 combines with J gene TRBJ1-1; D is ambiguous. The V gene lost 5 bases and the J gene lost 6 bases, with 13 bases spanning the gap. Germline V gene lookup returns CDR1 SGHTA and CDR2 FQGNSA. The CDR3 runs 13 residues.

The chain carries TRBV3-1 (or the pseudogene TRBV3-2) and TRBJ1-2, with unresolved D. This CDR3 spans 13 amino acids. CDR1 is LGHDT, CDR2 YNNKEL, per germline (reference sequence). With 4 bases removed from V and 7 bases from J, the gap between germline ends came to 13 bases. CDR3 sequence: CASSLSARFGYTF. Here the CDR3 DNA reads TGTGCCAGCAGCCTAAGCGCTCGATTTGGCTACACCTTC.

DNA for the CDR3: TGTGCCAGCAGTGAAGGGAGTGGGGGCAGGCGGCAAGAGACCCAGTACTTC. Protein product: CASSEGSGGRRQETQYF. This chain connects TRBV6-1 to TRBJ2-5; D perhaps matches TRBD1 (6 bases). Germline V lookup: CDR1 MNHNS, CDR2 SASEGT. Trimming took 1 base from V and 2 from J, leaving 17 bases between them. The CDR3 has 17 residues.

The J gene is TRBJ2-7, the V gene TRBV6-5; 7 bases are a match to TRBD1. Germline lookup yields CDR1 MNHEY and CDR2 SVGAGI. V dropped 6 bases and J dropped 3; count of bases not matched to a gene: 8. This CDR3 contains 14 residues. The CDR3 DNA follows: TGTGCCAGCAGAGTAGGACAGGCCAACTACGAGCAGTACTTC. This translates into CASRVGQANYEQYF.

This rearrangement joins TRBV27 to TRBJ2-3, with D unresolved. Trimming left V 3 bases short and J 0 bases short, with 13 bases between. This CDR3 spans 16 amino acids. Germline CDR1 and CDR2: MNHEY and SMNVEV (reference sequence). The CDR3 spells CASSFTSSASTDTQYF. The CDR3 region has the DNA TGTGCCAGCAGTTTCACCAGCAGCGCGAGCACAGATACGCAGTATTTT.

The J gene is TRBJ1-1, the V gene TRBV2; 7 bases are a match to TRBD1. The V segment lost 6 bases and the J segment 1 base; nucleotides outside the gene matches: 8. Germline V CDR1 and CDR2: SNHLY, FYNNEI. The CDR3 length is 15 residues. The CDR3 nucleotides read TGTGCCAGCAGGCCCGGCCGGGACAGGAACACTGAAGCTTTCTTT. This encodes CASRPGRDRNTEAFF.

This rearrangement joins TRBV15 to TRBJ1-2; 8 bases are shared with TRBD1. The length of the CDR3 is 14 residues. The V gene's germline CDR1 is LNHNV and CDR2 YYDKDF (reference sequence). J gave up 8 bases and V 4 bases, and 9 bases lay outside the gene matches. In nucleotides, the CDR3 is TGTGCCACCAGCAAGGACAGGGTTCAAGGGGGCTACACCTTC. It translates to CATSKDRVQGGYTF.

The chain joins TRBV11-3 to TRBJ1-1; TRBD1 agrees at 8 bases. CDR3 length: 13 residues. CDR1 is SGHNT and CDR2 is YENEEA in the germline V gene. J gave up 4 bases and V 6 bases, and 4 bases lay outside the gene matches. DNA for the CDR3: TGTGCCAGCAGACGAACAGGGGGCACTGAAGCTTTCTTT. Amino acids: CASRRTGGTEAFF.

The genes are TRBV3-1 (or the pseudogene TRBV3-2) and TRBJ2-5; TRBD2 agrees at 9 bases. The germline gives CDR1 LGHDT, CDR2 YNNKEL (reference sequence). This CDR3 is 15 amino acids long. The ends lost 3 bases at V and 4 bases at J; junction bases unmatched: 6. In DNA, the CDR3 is TGTGCCAGCAGCCAGCGCGCGGGAGGGGGAGAGACCCAGTACTTC. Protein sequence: CASSQRAGGGETQYF.

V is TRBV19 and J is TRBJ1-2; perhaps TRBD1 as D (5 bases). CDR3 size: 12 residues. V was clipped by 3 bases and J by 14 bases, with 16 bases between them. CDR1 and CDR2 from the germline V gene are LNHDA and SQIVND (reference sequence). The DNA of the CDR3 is TGTGCCAGTAGTATTGATGGTACAGGTCGGACCTTC. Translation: CASSIDGTGRTF.

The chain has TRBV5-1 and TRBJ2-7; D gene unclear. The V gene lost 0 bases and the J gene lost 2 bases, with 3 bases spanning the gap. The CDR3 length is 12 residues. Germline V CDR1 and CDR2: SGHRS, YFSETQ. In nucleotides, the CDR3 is TGCGCCAGCAGCTTGGGTACCTACGAGCAGTACTTC. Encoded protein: CASSLGTYEQYF.

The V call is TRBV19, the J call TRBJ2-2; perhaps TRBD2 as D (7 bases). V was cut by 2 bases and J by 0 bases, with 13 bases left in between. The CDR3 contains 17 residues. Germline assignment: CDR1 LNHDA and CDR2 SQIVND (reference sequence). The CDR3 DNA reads TGTGCCAGTAGTATATTGTGGGGGGGGCCGAACACCGGGGAGCTGTTTTTT. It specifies CASSILWGGPNTGELFF.

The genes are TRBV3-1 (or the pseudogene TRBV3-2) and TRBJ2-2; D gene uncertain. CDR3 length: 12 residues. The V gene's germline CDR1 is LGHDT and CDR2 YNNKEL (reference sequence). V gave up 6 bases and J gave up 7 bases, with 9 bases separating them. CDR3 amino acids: CASSQDFGELFF. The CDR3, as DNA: TGTGCCAGCAGTCAGGATTTCGGGGAGCTGTTTTTT.

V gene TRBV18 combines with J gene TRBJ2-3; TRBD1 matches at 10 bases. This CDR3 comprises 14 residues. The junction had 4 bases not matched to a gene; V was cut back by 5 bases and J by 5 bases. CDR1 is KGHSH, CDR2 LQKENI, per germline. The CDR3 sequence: CASSATGGEDTQYF. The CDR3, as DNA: TGTGCCAGCTCAGCGACAGGGGGCGAAGATACGCAGTATTTT.

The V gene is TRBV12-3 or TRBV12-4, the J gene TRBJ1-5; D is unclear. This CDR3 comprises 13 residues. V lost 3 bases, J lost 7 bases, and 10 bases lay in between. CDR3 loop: CASSFFGGQPQHF. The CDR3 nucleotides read TGTGCCAGCAGTTTCTTCGGCGGGCAGCCCCAGCATTTT.

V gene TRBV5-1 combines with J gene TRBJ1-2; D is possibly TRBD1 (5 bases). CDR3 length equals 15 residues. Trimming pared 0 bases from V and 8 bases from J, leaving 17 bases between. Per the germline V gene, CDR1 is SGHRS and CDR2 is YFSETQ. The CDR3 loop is CASSLVAGLSGGYTF. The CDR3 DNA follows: TGCGCCAGCAGCTTGGTGGCGGGACTCTCAGGGGGCTACACCTTC.

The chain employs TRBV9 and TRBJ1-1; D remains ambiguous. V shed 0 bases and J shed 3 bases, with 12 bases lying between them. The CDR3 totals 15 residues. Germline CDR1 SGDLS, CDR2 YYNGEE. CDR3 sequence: CASSVAPSLDTEAFF. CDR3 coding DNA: TGTGCCAGCAGCGTAGCTCCGTCCCTAGACACTGAAGCTTTCTTT.

CDR3 sequence: CATSGPDRGIDNQPQHF. The CDR3 nucleotides read TGTGCCACCAGCGGGCCGGACAGGGGAATAGACAATCAGCCCCAGCATTTT. V and J are TRBV15 and TRBJ1-5; TRBD1 matches at 9 bases. V dropped 5 bases and J dropped 3; count of bases not matched to a gene: 11. CDR3 size: 17 residues. Germline CDR1 LNHNV, CDR2 YYDKDF (reference sequence).

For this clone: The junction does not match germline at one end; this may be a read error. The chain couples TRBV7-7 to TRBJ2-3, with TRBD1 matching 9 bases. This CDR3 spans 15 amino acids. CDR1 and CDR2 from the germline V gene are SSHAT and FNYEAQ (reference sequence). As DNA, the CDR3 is TGTGCTAGCAGCTTAGGGACAGGGAAGGGAGATACGCAGTATTTT. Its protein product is CASSLGTGKGDTQYF. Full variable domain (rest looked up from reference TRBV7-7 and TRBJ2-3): GAGVSQSPRYKVTKRGQDVTLRCDPISSHATLYWYQQALGQGPEFLTYFNYEAQPDKSGLPSDRFSAERPEGSISTLTIQRTEQRDSAMYRCASSLGTGKGDTQYFGPGTRLTVL.

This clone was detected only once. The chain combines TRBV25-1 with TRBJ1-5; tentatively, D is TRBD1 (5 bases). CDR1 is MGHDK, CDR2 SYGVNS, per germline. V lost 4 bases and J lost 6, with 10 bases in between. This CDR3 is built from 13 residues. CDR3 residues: CASSGQGGQPQHF. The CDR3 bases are TGTGCCAGCAGTGGTCAGGGTGGTCAGCCCCAGCATTTT. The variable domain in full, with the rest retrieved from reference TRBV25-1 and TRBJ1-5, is EADIYQTPRYLVIGTGKKITLECSQTMGHDKMYWYQQDPGMELHLIHYSYGVNSTEKGDLSSESTVSRIRTEHFPLTLESARPSHTSQYLCASSGQGGQPQHFGDGTRLSIL.

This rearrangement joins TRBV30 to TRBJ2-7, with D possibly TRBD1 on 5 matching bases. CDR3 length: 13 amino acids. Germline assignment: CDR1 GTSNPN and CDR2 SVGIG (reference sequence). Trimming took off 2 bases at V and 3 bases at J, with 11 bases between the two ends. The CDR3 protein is CAWSQDSDYEQYF. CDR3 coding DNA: TGTGCCTGGAGTCAAGACAGCGACTACGAGCAGTACTTC.

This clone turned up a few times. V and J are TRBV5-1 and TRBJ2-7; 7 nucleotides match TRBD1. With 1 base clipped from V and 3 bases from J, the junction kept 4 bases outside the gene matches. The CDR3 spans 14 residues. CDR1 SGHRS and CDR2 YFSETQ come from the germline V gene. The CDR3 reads CASSLSPGGYEQYV. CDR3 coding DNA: TGCGCCAGCAGCTTGAGTCCAGGGGGCTACGAGCAGTACGTC.

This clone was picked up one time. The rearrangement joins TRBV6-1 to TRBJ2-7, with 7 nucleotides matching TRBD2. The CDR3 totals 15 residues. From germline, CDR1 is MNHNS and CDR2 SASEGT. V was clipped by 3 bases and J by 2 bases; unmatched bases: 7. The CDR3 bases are TGTGCCAGCAGTGAGGCTAGCGGACCGGCCTACGAGCAGTACGTC. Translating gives CASSEASGPAYEQYV.